The source of this T cell receptor beta chain is a study of cytomegalovirus exposure and HLA in healthy donors. Looking at the study overall: Unique TCR beta sequences numbering some 120 million came from 150 million to 200 million T cells in an earlier analysis. Study observations and caveats: Donors belonging to an Asian-associated ancestry cluster reportedly showed fewer N-insertions in productive TCRs than the 666-donor mean, according to what a later analysis found. In a later analysis, the majority of CMV-associated beta chains seemingly showed HLA restriction. Presence/absence comparisons presumed near-even sequencing depth among donors.

With respect to this clone: The antigen remains undetermined. Other DNA sequences within the sample encode an identical CDR3.

With 5 bases removed from V and 0 bases from J, the gap between germline ends came to 9 bases. Germline values: CDR1 SNHLY, CDR2 FYNNEI. CDR3 length: 14 residues. PCR employed 60 Vbeta and 13 Jbeta primers. The data were produced by immunoSEQ multiplex PCR, yet TCRdb's version contains in-frame clones alone and is incomplete. The repertoire consists of fewer than 250,000 clones, with 65% to 85% occurring once and the leading ten covering roughly 0.75%. This chain links TRBV2 with TRBJ2-3; no clear D. This clonotype was obtained from a boy between 2 and 10 years old in good health and CMV-seronegative. The sequenced sample consisted of PBMCs. In DNA, the CDR3 is TGTGCCAGCAGTAGAGACTTAAGCACAGATACGCAGTATTTT. Its protein product is CASSRDLSTDTQYF. Filled out from reference TRBV2 and TRBJ2-3, the complete variable domain reads EPEVTQTPSHQVTQMGQEVILRCVPISNHLYFYWYRQILGQKVEFLVSFYNNEISEKSEIFDDQFSVERPDGSNFTLKIRSTKLEDSAMYFCASSRDLSTDTQYFGPGTRLTVL.